These 5 T cell receptor beta chains were all obtained from the same sample, sequenced in a study of blood T cell repertoires in COVID-19. Assay used: immunoSEQ multiplex PCR; TCRdb lists only in-frame clones, some missing. The table has 250,000 or so clones, about 79% seen once; the top ten hold about 2.1%. Sequenced: peripheral blood. The receptors were gathered from a man aged 35-49 years who had recovered from COVID-19.

This clone was seen a single time. The genes are TRBV15 and TRBJ2-2; D is uncertain. The CDR3 contains 13 residues. Germline CDR1 and CDR2: LNHNV and YYDKDF (reference sequence). V was trimmed by 2 bases and J by 4 bases, leaving 5 bases between them. CDR3 residues: CATSRQFTGELFF. The CDR3 nucleotides read TGTGCCACCAGCAGACAGTTCACCGGGGAGCTGTTTTTT.

V and J are TRBV20-1 and TRBJ2-2, with D possibly being TRBD1 (6 bases). This CDR3 has 14 amino acids. Trimming shortened V by 3 bases and J by 1 base, and 9 bases separated the two germline ends. Germline CDR1 reads DFQATT; CDR2 reads SNEGSKA (reference sequence). The CDR3 nucleotides are TGCAGTGCTAGTACAGGGCAGAACACCGGGGAGCTGTTTTTT. This gives the protein CSASTGQNTGELFF.

The chain uses TRBV7-8 and TRBJ2-3; the D gene is possibly TRBD2 (6 bases). Germline assignment: CDR1 SGHVS and CDR2 FQNEAQ. This CDR3 region has 16 residues. V shed 0 bases and J shed 0 bases, with 10 bases lying between them. The CDR3 loop reads CASSLAAGSSTDTQYF. The CDR3 DNA reads TGTGCCAGCAGCTTAGCCGCGGGAAGTAGCACAGATACGCAGTATTTT.

The chain carries TRBV30 and TRBJ1-3, with TRBD1 identical over 8 bases. Germline V gives CDR1 GTSNPN, CDR2 SVGIG (reference sequence). Germline trimming cut 5 bases from V and 0 bases from J; bases unmatched to any gene: 3. The length of the CDR3 is 14 residues. CDR3 nucleotides: TGTGCCTGGTCGACAGGGGACTCTGGAAACACCATATATTTT. This codes for CAWSTGDSGNTIYF.

The V gene is TRBV7-2, the J gene TRBJ2-1, with 10 bases matching TRBD2. V was clipped by 11 bases and J by 7 bases; unmatched bases: 11. CDR1 and CDR2 from the germline V gene are SGHTA and FQGNSA. The CDR3 spans 14 residues. For the CDR3, the DNA is TGTGCCGCCCGTGGAGCGGGGGGGGTGAATGAGCAGTTCTTC. It translates to CAARGAGGVNEQFF. Full variable domain (rest looked up from reference TRBV7-2 and TRBJ2-1): GAGVSQSPSNKVTEKGKDVELRCDPISGHTALYWYRQSLGQGLEFLIYFQGNSAPDKSGLPSDRFSAERTGGSVSTLTIQRTQQEDSAVYLCAARGAGGVNEQFFGPGTRLTVL.